This TCR beta chain was profiled in a study of T cell repertoires in cytomegalovirus infection. Study results and caveats: HLA-C-restricted CMV-specific TCR beta clonotypes were dominant in the ex vivo response.

The ends lost 0 bases at V and 14 bases at J; junction bases unmatched: 10. Germline CDR1 is LGHNA and CDR2 is YSLEER. The CDR3 length is 15 residues. In TCRdb, the reads were re-called with MiXCR into one record per CDR3 protein. Of under 200,000 distinct CDR3 sequences in the sample, about a tenth were seen once. This clonotype was counted a few times. The antigen remains undetermined. Input material: PBMCs. This TCR was sampled from a human donor in good health (CMV status not recorded). Some clones in this sample may be carry-over from other donors' samples. The chain links TRBV4-3 to TRBJ2-1; 10 nucleotides agree with TRBD2. CDR3 loop: CASSQDFLAGDREFF. The CDR3 region has the DNA TGCGCCAGCAGCCAAGATTTCCTAGCGGGGGATCGCGAGTTCTTC.